This T cell receptor beta chain was recovered during a study of shared clonotypes between healthy human individuals. Study results and caveats: Investigators collected only blood, and repertoires in tissues likely differ. The expectation was that sequencing depth would affect clonotype sharing among donors.

With respect to this clone: As yet, its antigen is unknown.

V lost 6 bases and J lost 2, with 14 bases in between. Germline loops: CDR1 SGHDT, CDR2 YYEEEE. The CDR3 totals 14 residues. Each cell subset's genomic DNA was divided evenly among several immunoSEQ plates. Using ten immunoSEQ deep assay plates, investigators sequenced unsorted PBMC DNA. Repertoires were generated with immunoSEQ multiplex PCR, while TCRdb's copy carries only in-frame clones and drops some. The sample gives 400,000 to 600,000 clones, about four fifths of which show up once; around 14% is in the top ten. The sequencing input was PBMCs. The rearrangement links TRBV5-6 to TRBJ2-5; D is ambiguous. The TCR comes from a woman between 35 and 50 years old in good health. Some clones in this sample may be carry-over from other donors' samples. Written as DNA, the CDR3 is TGTGCCAGCACCGTAGGTCTCGGTCAAGAGACCCAGTACTTC. Translation: CASTVGLGQETQYF.